This T cell receptor (beta chain) was identified in a study of blood T cell repertoires in COVID-19. Study-wide background: Samples representing acute and convalescent COVID-19 were sourced from the United States, Italy and Spain. Sources were T cells, B-cell-depleted T cells, or PBMCs; the material itself was cDNA or gDNA.

The CDR3 is 13 amino acids. The germline V gene has CDR1 WNHNN and CDR2 SYGVQD (reference sequence). V shed 6 bases and J 1 base; nucleotides not matched to a gene: 3. Living in roughly 25 US areas, the participants were between roughly 18 and 90 years of age. Self-reported history from a screening survey and questionnaire set each donor's cohort. Only a few counts were recorded for this clone. The protocol was immunoSEQ multiplex PCR, while the TCRdb copy is restricted to in-frame clones and leaves out a portion. The data contain around 140,000 clones, approximately 84% of them singletons. The rearrangement uses TRBV10-1 and TRBJ2-7; 7 nucleotides align to TRBD1. Input material: PBMCs or T cells enriched from blood (not recorded which). The source is a middle-aged man in a cohort exposed to, infected with or recovered from COVID-19 (not recorded which). The CDR3 loop is CASRRTGSYEQYF. The CDR3 DNA is TGCGCCAGCAGAAGGACAGGATCCTACGAGCAGTACTTC.